One and the same sample provided the 21 T cell receptor beta chains below, sequenced in a study of OX40 agonist ivuxolimab in advanced cancers. Generated by immunoSEQ multiplex PCR, the TCRdb table keeps only in-frame clones and is missing some. Of about 79,000 clones detected, 90% appear once; the ten largest clones hold around 0.35%. Specimen: CD4+ or CD8+ T cells sorted from blood, collected in a trial of the OX40 agonist ivuxolimab. The receptor set was obtained from an adult with an advanced solid tumor such as melanoma, head and neck, liver or kidney cancer.

V usage is TRBV7-9 and J usage is TRBJ2-5; 9 bases are a match to TRBD1. CDR3 size: 15 residues. V lost 5 bases and J lost 2; bases outside the gene matches: 6. Germline V gene lookup returns CDR1 SEHNR and CDR2 FQNEAQ (reference sequence). CDR3 sequence: CASSRGQGSQETQYF. The CDR3 coding sequence is TGTGCCAGCAGCAGGGGACAGGGATCACAAGAGACCCAGTACTTC.

The sample holds a few counts of this clone. The genes are TRBV9 and TRBJ1-2; TRBD1 is a possible D gene (5 bases). Trimming shortened V by 7 bases and J by 3 bases, and 7 bases separated the two germline ends. Germline V CDR1 and CDR2: SGDLS, YYNGEE. The CDR3 length is 11 residues. In DNA, the CDR3 is TGTGCCAGCCGCAGGGACTATGGCTACACCTTC. Its translation is CASRRDYGYTF. The variable domain in full, with the rest retrieved from reference TRBV9 and TRBJ1-2, is DSGVTQTPKHLITATGQRVTLRCSPRSGDLSVYWYQQSLDQGLQFLIQYYNGEERAKGNILERFSAQQFPDLHSELNLSSLELGDSALYFCASRRDYGYTFGSGTRLTVV.

The gene calls are TRBV4-2 and TRBJ2-1, with D possibly being TRBD2 (6 bases). Germline-derived CDR1 and CDR2 are LGHNA and YNFKEQ. V dropped 1 base and J dropped 5 bases, with 6 bases sitting between them. The CDR3 covers 13 residues. CDR3 sequence reads: CASSQGGDNEQFF. The CDR3 nucleotides read TGTGCCAGCAGCCAAGGGGGGGACAATGAGCAGTTCTTC.

This chain connects TRBV5-7 to TRBJ2-6; unclear D gene. TRBV5-7 is identified as an open reading frame with a role that is uncertain. The CDR3 contains 13 residues. V dropped 0 bases and J dropped 4 bases, with 2 bases sitting between them. CDR3 in DNA: TGTGCCAGCAGCTTGGTCGGGGCCAACGTCCTGACTTTC. Translating gives CASSLVGANVLTF.

V usage is TRBV6-6 and J usage is TRBJ2-3, with 8 bases that match TRBD2. This CDR3 spans 15 amino acids. The V segment lost 2 bases and the J segment 3 bases; nucleotides outside the gene matches: 4. Per germline, CDR1 MNHNY and CDR2 SVGAGI (reference sequence). CDR3 amino acids: CASSYGGGRTDTQYF. DNA for the CDR3: TGTGCCAGCAGTTACGGCGGGGGGCGTACAGATACGCAGTATTTT.

In DNA form, the CDR3 reads TGTGCCAGCTCAAATAGACAAGGCTACACCTTC. The encoded protein is CASSNRQGYTF. The chain carries TRBV18 and TRBJ1-2, with unresolved D. Trimming took 5 bases from V and 8 from J, leaving 9 bases between them. CDR1 and CDR2 from the germline V gene are KGHSH and LQKENI. The CDR3 totals 11 residues.

In its sample, this clone was seen once. The rearrangement joins TRBV11-2 to TRBJ1-1; D is perhaps TRBD1 (6 bases). Per the germline V gene, CDR1 is SGHAT and CDR2 is FQNNGV. There are 14 residues in the CDR3. Trimming shortened V by 5 bases and J by 2 bases, and 12 bases separated the two germline ends. As DNA, the CDR3 is TGTGCCAGCAGCCCCGACAGGCGCAACACTGAAGCTTTCTTT. Protein: CASSPDRRNTEAFF. Complete variable domain (other parts from reference TRBV11-2 and TRBJ1-1): EAGVAQSPRYKIIEKRQSVAFWCNPISGHATLYWYQQILGQGPKLLIQFQNNGVVDDSQLPKDRFSAERLKGVDSTLKIQPAKLEDSAVYLCASSPDRRNTEAFFGQGTRLTVV.

The V and J genes are TRBV28 and TRBJ2-5; D is unresolved. Looked up from germline, CDR1 is MDHEN and CDR2 is SYDVKM. V lost 2 bases and J 4 bases, leaving 2 bases between the germline ends. CDR3 length equals 11 residues. The CDR3 sequence is CASSLGETQYF. The CDR3 bases are TGTGCCAGCAGTTTAGGAGAGACCCAGTACTTC.

V usage is TRBV29-1 and J usage is TRBJ2-1, with 9 bases fitting TRBD1. V was pared by 1 base and J by 10 bases, with 5 bases of the junction left unmatched. The CDR3 consists of 13 residues. Germline CDR1 and CDR2: SQVTM and ANQGSEA. The DNA for the CDR3 is TGCAGCGTTGAAGGGACAGGGGTTAGCGAGCAGTTCTTC. It codes for CSVEGTGVSEQFF.

The J gene is TRBJ2-3, the V gene TRBV14; D possibly corresponds to TRBD2 (6 bases). Trimming shortened V by 4 bases and J by 6 bases, and 17 bases separated the two germline ends. Germline V gene data show CDR1 as SGHDN and CDR2 as FVKESK. This CDR3 contains 15 residues. The CDR3, as DNA: TGTGCCAGCAGCCCTTTGATCTCGGGGGTGGATACGCAGTATTTT. It encodes CASSPLISGVDTQYF.

The chain combines TRBV7-2 with TRBJ2-3; D not resolved. The CDR3 has 13 residues. Trimming removed 5 bases at V and 1 base at J, with 7 bases between. Germline CDR1 and CDR2: SGHTA and FQGNSA. The CDR3 DNA reads TGTGCCAGCAGCCGTCGGCGCACAGATACGCAGTATTTT. Residues: CASSRRRTDTQYF.

The chain has TRBV2 and TRBJ2-3; possibly TRBD2 for D (6 bases). V gave up 7 bases and J gave up 2 bases, with 16 bases separating them. Germline V CDR1 and CDR2: SNHLY, FYNNEI. The CDR3 consists of 15 residues. The CDR3, as DNA: TGTGCCAGCACCTCCATGGGACTCACCACAGATACGCAGTATTTT. Its protein is CASTSMGLTTDTQYF.

This sequence joins TRBV6-5 and TRBJ2-3, with 7 bases identical to TRBD1. Unmatched junction bases numbered 3, after V lost 2 bases and J lost 4 bases. This CDR3 region has 14 residues. CDR1 is MNHEY, CDR2 SVGAGI, per germline. Here the CDR3 reads CASSYGTEPDTQYF. CDR3 DNA: TGTGCCAGCAGTTACGGGACAGAACCAGATACGCAGTATTTT.

The chain links TRBV11-3 to TRBJ2-3, with D possibly matching TRBD2 (7 bases). Trimming removed 5 bases at V and 3 bases at J, with 21 bases between. Germline lookup yields CDR1 SGHNT and CDR2 YENEEA. The CDR3 has 17 amino acids. The CDR3 region has the DNA TGTGCCAGCAGCGATGGCGGGGGCGCTCGAAGGACAGATACGCAGTATTTT. Translation gives CASSDGGGARRTDTQYF. Looking up the rest from reference TRBV11-3 and TRBJ2-3 gives the full variable domain: EAGVVQSPRYKIIEKKQPVAFWCNPISGHNTLYWYLQNLGQGPELLIRYENEEAVDDSQLPKDRFSAERLKGVDSTLKIQPAELGDSAVYLCASSDGGGARRTDTQYFGPGTRLTVL.

This rearrangement joins TRBV5-1 to TRBJ2-2; TRBD1 aligns across 8 bases. Germline V lookup: CDR1 SGHRS, CDR2 YFSETQ. CDR3 length equals 17 residues. The V gene end was trimmed by 4 bases and the J gene end by 0 bases; junction bases not matched to a gene: 8. CDR3 coding DNA: TGCGCCAGCAGCCTACATGGACAGGGTGCGAACACCGGGGAGCTGTTTTTT. This sequence encodes CASSLHGQGANTGELFF.

This clone was observed a few times. The rearrangement links TRBV30 to TRBJ1-1; D not certain. The germline V and J ends were trimmed by 0 bases and 7 bases, with 12 bases remaining between them. The CDR3 is 13 residues long. Germline lookup yields CDR1 GTSNPN and CDR2 SVGIG (reference sequence). CDR3 coding DNA: TGTGCCTGGAGTGTACAGCTTTCGGATGAAGCTTTCTTT. Amino acid sequence: CAWSVQLSDEAFF.

The rearrangement uses TRBV21-1 and TRBJ2-7; the D call TRBD2 from the table was never checked on the DNA. TRBV21-1 is a known pseudogene. The length of the CDR3 is 13 residues. In nucleotides, the CDR3 is TGTGCCAGCAGCCTTTACCGGGGGAGCGAGCAGTACGTC. Amino acids: CASSLYRGSEQYV.

In regard to this clone: This likely comes from a read error, as the CDR3 has no conserved phenylalanine or tryptophan at its end. The DNA is omitted, as the CDR3 cannot be located on it reliably, and the CDR3 follows TCRdb's listing. The chain combines TRBV6-6 with TRBJ1-1; the DNA was not used to check the table's D call, TRBD1. The CDR3 totals 12 residues, both ends included. Germline lookup yields CDR1 MNHNY and CDR2 SVGAGI (reference sequence). This CDR3 reads CASSYSTGAELS.

This chain joins TRBV7-6 and TRBJ2-2; 7 bases match TRBD1. This CDR3 has 17 residues. Losses at the gene ends were 4 bases for V and 7 bases for J; bases not matched to a gene: 15. Germline V CDR1 and CDR2: SGHVS, FNYEAQ. CDR3 sequence: CASSSADGTAIGGELFF. The DNA for the CDR3 is TGTGCCAGCAGCTCTGCCGACGGGACAGCCATTGGCGGGGAGCTGTTTTTT.

The J gene is TRBJ2-7, the V gene TRBV7-9, with D uncertain. The length of the CDR3 is 16 residues. V shed 1 base and J shed 2 bases, with 15 bases lying between them. Germline V CDR1 and CDR2: SEHNR, FQNEAQ (reference sequence). CDR3 sequence (DNA): TGTGCCAGCAGCTTAGGGAAGCCCCCTTGGACCTACGAGCAGTACGTC. This codes for CASSLGKPPWTYEQYV.

The V call is TRBV18, the J call TRBJ1-2; unclear D gene. Germline CDR1 is KGHSH and CDR2 is LQKENI. The CDR3 is 16 residues long. V dropped 0 bases and J dropped 4 bases, with 15 bases sitting between them. The CDR3: CASSPPNPGLSYGYTF. The CDR3 nucleotides read TGTGCCAGCTCACCACCAAACCCGGGTTTAAGCTATGGCTACACCTTC.